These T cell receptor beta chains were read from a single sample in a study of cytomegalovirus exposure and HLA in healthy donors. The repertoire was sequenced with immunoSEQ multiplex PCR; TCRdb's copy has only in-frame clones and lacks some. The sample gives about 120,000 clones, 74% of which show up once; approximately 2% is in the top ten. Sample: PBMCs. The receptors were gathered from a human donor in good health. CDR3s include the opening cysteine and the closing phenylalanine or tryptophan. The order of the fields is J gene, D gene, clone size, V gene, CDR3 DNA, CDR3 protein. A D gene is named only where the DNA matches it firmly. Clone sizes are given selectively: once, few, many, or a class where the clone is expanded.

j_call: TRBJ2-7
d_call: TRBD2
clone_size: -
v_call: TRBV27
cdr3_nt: TGTGCCAGCAGTTCACGACTAGCGGGGGAGCAGTACTTC
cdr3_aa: CASSSRLAGEQYF

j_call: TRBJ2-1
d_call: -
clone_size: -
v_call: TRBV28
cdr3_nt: TGTGCCAGCAGTTTGAGGGCGCCTAAGCCCTACAATGAGCAGTTCTTC
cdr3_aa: CASSLRAPKPYNEQFF

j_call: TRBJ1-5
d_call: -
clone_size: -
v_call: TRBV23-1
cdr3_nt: TGCGCCAGCCCGATTCGACAGATTCTAATTAGGAATCAGCCCCAGCATTTT
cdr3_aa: CASPIRQILIRNQPQHF

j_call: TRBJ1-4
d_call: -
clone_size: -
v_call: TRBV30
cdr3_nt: TGTGCCTGGAATTGGGGCCGAGTTAATGAAAAACTGTTTTTT
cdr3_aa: CAWNWGRVNEKLFF

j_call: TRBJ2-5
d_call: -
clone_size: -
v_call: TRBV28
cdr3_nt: TGTGCCAGCACCCTCTCCGGTAGCCCCTCCGTGGAGACCCAGTACTTC
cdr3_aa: CASTLSGSPSVETQYF

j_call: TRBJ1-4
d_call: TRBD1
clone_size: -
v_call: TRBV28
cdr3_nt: TGTGCCAGCAGAACCCGGGACAGGCTTAATGAAAAACTGTTTTTT
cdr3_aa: CASRTRDRLNEKLFF

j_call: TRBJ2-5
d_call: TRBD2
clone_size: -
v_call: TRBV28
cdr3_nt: TGTGCCAGCAGTTTCAGGGCGGGGAGGGGAGAGACCCAGTACTTC
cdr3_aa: CASSFRAGRGETQYF

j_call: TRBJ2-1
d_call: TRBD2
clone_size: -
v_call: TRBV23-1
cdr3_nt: TGCGCCAGCAGTCCGAGGGGGGCGGGAGGCTTCAATGAGCAGTTCTTC
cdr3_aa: CASSPRGAGGFNEQFF

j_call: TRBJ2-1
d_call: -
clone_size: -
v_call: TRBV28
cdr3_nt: TGTGCCAGCAGTTCCGACAGCACTCTAGGTCATGAGCAGTTCTTC
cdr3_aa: CASSSDSTLGHEQFF

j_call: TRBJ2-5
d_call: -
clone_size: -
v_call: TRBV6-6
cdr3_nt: TGTGCCAGCAGTTACTTTAGCCGGGAGACCCAGTACTTC
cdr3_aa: CASSYFSRETQYF

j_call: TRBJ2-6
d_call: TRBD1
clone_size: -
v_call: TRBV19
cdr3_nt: TGTGCCAGTAGTCCAGGACAGGGGGCTATTTCTGGGGCCAACGTCCTGACTTTC
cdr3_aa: CASSPGQGAISGANVLTF

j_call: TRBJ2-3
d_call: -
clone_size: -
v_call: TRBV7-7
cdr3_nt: TGTGCTAGCAGCTTTCAGGCCGCAGATACGCAGTATTTT
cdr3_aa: CASSFQAADTQYF

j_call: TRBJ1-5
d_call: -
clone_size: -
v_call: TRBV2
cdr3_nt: TGTGCCAGCAGGATGGGAGACCTTAGCAATCAGCCCCAGCATTTT
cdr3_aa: CASRMGDLSNQPQHF

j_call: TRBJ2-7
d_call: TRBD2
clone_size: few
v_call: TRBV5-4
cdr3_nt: TGTGCCAGCAGCTTGGCTAGCGGGGGCATTTACGAGCAGTACTTC
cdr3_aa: CASSLASGGIYEQYF

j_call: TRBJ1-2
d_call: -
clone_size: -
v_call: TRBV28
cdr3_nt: TGTGCCAGCATCACGGGGGACTATGGCTACACCTTC
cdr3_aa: CASITGDYGYTF

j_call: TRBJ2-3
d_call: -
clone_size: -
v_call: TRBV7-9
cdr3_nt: TGTGCCAGCAGCTTAGGAGGGTCCGGCACAGATACGCAGTATTTT
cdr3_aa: CASSLGGSGTDTQYF

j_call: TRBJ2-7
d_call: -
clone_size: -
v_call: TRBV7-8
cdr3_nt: TGTGCCAGCAGCTTAGGCGGTGGCGGCGAGCAGTACTTC
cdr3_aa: CASSLGGGGEQYF

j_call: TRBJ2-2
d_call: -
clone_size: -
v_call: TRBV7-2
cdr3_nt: TGTGCCAGCAGCTTATCTACAGGATGGGGTACCGGGGAGCTGTTTTTT
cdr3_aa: CASSLSTGWGTGELFF

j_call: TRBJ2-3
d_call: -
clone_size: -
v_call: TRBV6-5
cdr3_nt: TGTGCCAGCAGTTACGGAGGAGCTAGCACAGATACGCAGTATTTT
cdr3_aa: CASSYGGASTDTQYF

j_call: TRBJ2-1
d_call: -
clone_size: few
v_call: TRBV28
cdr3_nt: TGTGCCAGCAGGGGAGGAGGGAATGAGCAGTTCTTC
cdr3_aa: CASRGGGNEQFF

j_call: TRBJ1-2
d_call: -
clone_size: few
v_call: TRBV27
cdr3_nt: TGTGCCAGCAGTTTCCAGCTCGGGGGTTACTATGGCTACACCTTC
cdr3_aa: CASSFQLGGYYGYTF

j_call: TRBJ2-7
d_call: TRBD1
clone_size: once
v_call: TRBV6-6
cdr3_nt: TGTGCCAGCAGTTACTGGACAGGAGAGGGCACCTACGAGCAGTACTTC
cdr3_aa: CASSYWTGEGTYEQYF

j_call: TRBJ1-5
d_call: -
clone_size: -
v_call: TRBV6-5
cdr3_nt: TGTGCCAGCACGAGAGGGAACTACAATCAGCCCCAGCATTTT
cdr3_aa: CASTRGNYNQPQHF

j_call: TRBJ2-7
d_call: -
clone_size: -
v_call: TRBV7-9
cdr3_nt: TGTGCCAGCATCGAGGCTGGCGAGCAGTACTTC
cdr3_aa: CASIEAGEQYF

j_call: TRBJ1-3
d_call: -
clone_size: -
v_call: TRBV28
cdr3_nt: TGTGCCAGCAGTTTACCGAGCTCTGGAAACACCATATATTTT
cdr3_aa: CASSLPSSGNTIYF

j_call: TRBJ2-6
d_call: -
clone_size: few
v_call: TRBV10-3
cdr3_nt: TGTGCCACCGCGACCCCGGCGGCCGGGGCCAACGTCCTGACTTTC
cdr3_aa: CATATPAAGANVLTF

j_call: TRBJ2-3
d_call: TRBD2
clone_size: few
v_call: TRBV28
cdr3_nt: TGTGCCAGCAGTTTTGATGATGGCGGGAGGCAGAATACGCAGTATTTT
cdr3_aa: CASSFDDGGRQNTQYF

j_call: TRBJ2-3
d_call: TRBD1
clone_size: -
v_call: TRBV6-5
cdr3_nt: TGTGCCAGCAGTTACGTGACAGGGGCACCAGATACGCAGTATTTT
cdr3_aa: CASSYVTGAPDTQYF

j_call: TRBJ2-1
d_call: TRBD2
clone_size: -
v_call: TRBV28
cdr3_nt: TGTGCCAGCAGCCAGACTAGCGGGAGCTCCTACAATGAGCAGTTCTTC
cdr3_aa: CASSQTSGSSYNEQFF

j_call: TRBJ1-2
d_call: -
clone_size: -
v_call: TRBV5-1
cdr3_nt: TGCGCCAGCAGCATCCGACAGGCGTATGGCTACACCTTC
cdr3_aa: CASSIRQAYGYTF

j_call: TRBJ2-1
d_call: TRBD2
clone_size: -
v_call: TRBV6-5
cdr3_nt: TGTGCCAGCAGTTCTAGACTAGCGGGGGCCTACAATGAGCAGTTCTTC
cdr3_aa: CASSSRLAGAYNEQFF

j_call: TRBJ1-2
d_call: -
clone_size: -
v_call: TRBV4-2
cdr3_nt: TGTGCCAGCAGCCAAGCTACAGGGACGGGCTATGGCTACACCTTC
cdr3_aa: CASSQATGTGYGYTF

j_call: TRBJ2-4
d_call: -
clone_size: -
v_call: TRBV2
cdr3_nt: TGTGCCAGCAGGCGGGTACAAAACATTCAGTACTTC
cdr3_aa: CASRRVQNIQYF

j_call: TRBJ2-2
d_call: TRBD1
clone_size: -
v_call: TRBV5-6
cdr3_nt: TGTGCCAGCAGCATCGGGACAGGGGTGACCGGGGAGCTGTTTTTT
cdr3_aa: CASSIGTGVTGELFF

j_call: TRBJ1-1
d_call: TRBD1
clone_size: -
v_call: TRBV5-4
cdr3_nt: TGTGCCAGCACCCTAAAGACAGGGCCAGGGTCGGAAGCTTTCTTT
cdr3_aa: CASTLKTGPGSEAFF

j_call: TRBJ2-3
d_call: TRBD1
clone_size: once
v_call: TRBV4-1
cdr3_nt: TGCGCCAGCAGCCAGAATTACAGGGGAACCGATACGCAGTATTTT
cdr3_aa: CASSQNYRGTDTQYF

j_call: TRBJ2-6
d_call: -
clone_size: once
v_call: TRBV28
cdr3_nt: TGTGCCAGCAGTTTAACGGGTCCCTCTGGGGCCAACGTCCTGACTTTC
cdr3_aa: CASSLTGPSGANVLTF

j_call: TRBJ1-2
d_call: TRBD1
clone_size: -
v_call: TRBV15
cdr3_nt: TGTGCCACCAGCAGAGCTGGGACAGTTAACTATGGCTACACCTTC
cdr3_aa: CATSRAGTVNYGYTF

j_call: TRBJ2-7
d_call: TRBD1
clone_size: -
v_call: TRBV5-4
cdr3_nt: TGTGCCAGCAGCTTGGCGGACAGGGGTCTGAACGAGCAGTACTTC
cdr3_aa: CASSLADRGLNEQYF

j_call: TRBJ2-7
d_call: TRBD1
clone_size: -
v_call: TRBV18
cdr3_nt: TGTGCCAGCTCATCAAGCCGGGACAGGGTCTCCTACGAGCAGTACTTC
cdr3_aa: CASSSSRDRVSYEQYF

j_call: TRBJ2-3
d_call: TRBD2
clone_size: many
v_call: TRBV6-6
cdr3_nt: TGTGCCAGCAGCCGAGCGGCTAGCGGGAGGGCCGATACGCAGTATTTT
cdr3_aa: CASSRAASGRADTQYF

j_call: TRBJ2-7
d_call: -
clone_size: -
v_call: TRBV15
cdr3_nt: TGTGCCACCAGCGTCAGGGGATCTCGCGAGCAGTACTTC
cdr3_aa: CATSVRGSREQYF

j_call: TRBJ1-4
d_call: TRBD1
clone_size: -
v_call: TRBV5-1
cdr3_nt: TGCGCCAGCAGCCTTCGGGACAGTCGTAATGAAAAACTGTTTTTT
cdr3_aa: CASSLRDSRNEKLFF

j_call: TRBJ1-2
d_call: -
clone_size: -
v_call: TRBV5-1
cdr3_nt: TGCGCCAGCAGCTTGTCTGGCAACTATGGCTACACCTTC
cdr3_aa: CASSLSGNYGYTF

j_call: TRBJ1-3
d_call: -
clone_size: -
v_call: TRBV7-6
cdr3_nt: TGTGCCAGCAGCTTAGCGGGACAAACCTCTGGAAACACCATATATTTT
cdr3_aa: CASSLAGQTSGNTIYF

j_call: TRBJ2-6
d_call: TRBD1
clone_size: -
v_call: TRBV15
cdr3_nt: TGTGCCACCAGCACAGACCCTACAGGGGTTGGGGCCAACGTCCTGACTTTC
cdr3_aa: CATSTDPTGVGANVLTF

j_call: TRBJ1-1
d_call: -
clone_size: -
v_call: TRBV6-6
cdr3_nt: TGTGCCAGCAGTTCAGGGGTTGGGCCCGAAGCTTTCTTT
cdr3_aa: CASSSGVGPEAFF

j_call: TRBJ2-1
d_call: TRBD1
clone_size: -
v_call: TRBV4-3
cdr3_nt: TGCGCCAGCAGCCAACTCGGGACAGACCGCTACAATGAGCAGTTCTTC
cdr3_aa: CASSQLGTDRYNEQFF

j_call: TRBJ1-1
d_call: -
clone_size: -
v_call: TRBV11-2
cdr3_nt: TGTGCCAGCAGCTTAGCCGCCCGGGTACGTGGCACTGAAGCTTTCTTT
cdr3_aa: CASSLAARVRGTEAFF

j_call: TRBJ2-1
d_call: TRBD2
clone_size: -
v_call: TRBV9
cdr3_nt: TGTGCCAGCAGCGTAGGGGTCGGGGGGAACTACAATGAGCAGTTCTTC
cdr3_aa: CASSVGVGGNYNEQFF

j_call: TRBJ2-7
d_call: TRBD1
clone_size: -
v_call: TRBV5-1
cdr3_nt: TGCGCCAGCAGCGCACAGGGGTCCTACGAGCAGTACTTC
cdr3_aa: CASSAQGSYEQYF

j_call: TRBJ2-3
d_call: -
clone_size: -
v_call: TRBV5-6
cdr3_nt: TGTGCCAGCAGCCTCCCCTTTGATACGCAGTATTTT
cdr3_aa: CASSLPFDTQYF

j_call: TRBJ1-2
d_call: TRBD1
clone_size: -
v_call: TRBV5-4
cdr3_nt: TGTGCCAGCAGCATGGGAGGACAGGGGGCATTTGGCTACACCTTC
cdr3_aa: CASSMGGQGAFGYTF